A single sample is the source of the 30 T cell receptor beta chains below, sequenced in a study of cytomegalovirus exposure and HLA in healthy donors. Researchers ran the PCR with 60 Vbeta and 13 Jbeta primers. The assay was immunoSEQ multiplex PCR, and TCRdb's table has in-frame clones only and misses some. The sample lists 90,000 to 110,000 clones, just under 70% occurring once. The specimen sequenced was PBMCs. Source of these receptors: a woman aged 70-85 years in good health and CMV-seropositive.

In its sample, this clone was seen once. This chain uses TRBV19 with TRBJ2-3; 10 nucleotides line up with TRBD1. After removal of 9 bases from V and 0 bases from J, the junction contained 6 bases not matched to a gene. CDR1 is LNHDA, CDR2 SQIVND, per germline (reference sequence). CDR3 size: 15 residues. CDR3 in DNA: TGTGCCAGCCGGGACAGGGGTTATAGCACAGATACGCAGTATTTT. This sequence encodes CASRDRGYSTDTQYF.

V is TRBV29-1 and J is TRBJ1-2; 11 bases map to TRBD1. Trimming at V came to 4 bases and at J to 4 bases, leaving 5 bases not matched to a gene. Germline CDR1 is SQVTM and CDR2 is ANQGSEA. The CDR3 has 14 residues. DNA for the CDR3: TGCAGCGTTGGAGGACAGGGGGCGGTCTATGGCTACACCTTC. It specifies CSVGGQGAVYGYTF.

The gene calls are TRBV11-2 and TRBJ2-2; D may be TRBD2 (5 bases). Trimming removed 4 bases from V and 5 bases from J, with 14 bases in between. CDR3 length equals 15 residues. CDR1 and CDR2 from the germline V gene are SGHAT and FQNNGV. This CDR3 reads CASSYGPRDTGELFF. DNA for the CDR3: TGTGCCAGCAGCTATGGGCCCCGGGATACCGGGGAGCTGTTTTTT.

There are a few counts of this clone. V and J are TRBV10-3 and TRBJ2-1; 14 nucleotides agree with TRBD2. The CDR3 sequence is 12 residues long. In germline, CDR1 is ENHRY, CDR2 SYGVKD. CDR3 protein: CVTSGGADEQFF. The DNA for the CDR3 is TGTGTGACTAGCGGGGGGGCCGATGAGCAGTTCTTC.

The chain combines TRBV5-1 with TRBJ2-2, with 7 bases fitting TRBD1. Germline-derived CDR1 and CDR2 are SGHRS and YFSETQ. This CDR3 contains 15 residues. The ends lost 1 base at V and 3 bases at J; junction bases unmatched: 3. The CDR3 protein is CASSLQGVDTGELFF. The CDR3 DNA reads as TGCGCCAGCAGCTTGCAGGGGGTCGACACCGGGGAGCTGTTTTTT.

This clone was seen once. The junction and the germline gene differ at one end; a read error may be behind it. The chain is built from TRBV15 and TRBJ1-1, with D possibly being TRBD1 (5 bases). The germline CDR1 and CDR2 sequences are LNHNV and YYDKDF (reference sequence). The CDR3 spans 12 residues. CDR3: CATGSRDTEAFF. The CDR3 nucleotides read TGTGCCACCGGCAGCAGGGACACTGAAGCTTTCTTT.

This clone occurred once. The chain carries TRBV13 and TRBJ1-1; 7 nucleotides match TRBD1. The CDR3 is 15 residues long. The V and J ends lost 5 bases and 11 bases, in that order; junction bases with no gene match: 17. Germline CDR1 PRHDT, CDR2 FYEKMQ (reference sequence). The CDR3 DNA is TGTGCCAGCAGCAGACAGGGCCCGAAGATCCTTGGGGCTTTCTTT. This codes for CASSRQGPKILGAFF.

J is TRBJ2-1 and V is TRBV9; a weak D match, TRBD2 (5 bases). Germline assignment: CDR1 SGDLS and CDR2 YYNGEE. This CDR3 region has 15 residues. V was clipped by 0 bases and J by 4 bases, with 11 bases between them. This chain's CDR3 is CASSVADGLYNEQFF. CDR3 nucleotide sequence: TGTGCCAGCAGCGTAGCCGACGGACTGTACAATGAGCAGTTCTTC.

This chain uses TRBV2 with TRBJ1-1, with 7 bases matching TRBD1. The CDR3 length is 13 residues. The germline V gene has CDR1 SNHLY and CDR2 FYNNEI. V was clipped by 8 bases and J by 0 bases; unmatched bases: 3. The CDR3 DNA sequence: TGTGCCAGCCGGGGACAGCTGAACACTGAAGCTTTCTTT. Translating it yields CASRGQLNTEAFF.

This rearrangement joins TRBV10-1 to TRBJ1-1, with D tentatively TRBD1 (5 bases). Deletions cut 6 bases from V and 1 base from J, with 21 bases between. Germline CDR1 and CDR2: WNHNN and SYGVQD (reference sequence). This CDR3 is built from 17 residues. The CDR3 sequence is CASRGGRVGTSNTEAFF. Here the CDR3 DNA reads TGCGCCAGCAGGGGAGGCAGGGTGGGTACGTCGAACACTGAAGCTTTCTTT.

The table lists this clone with a count of one. The chain recombines TRBV18 with TRBJ2-3, with 13 bases matching TRBD2. The CDR3 loop spans 15 amino acids. CDR1 KGHSH and CDR2 LQKENI come from the germline V gene. The junction had 3 bases not matched to a gene; V was cut back by 3 bases and J by 6 bases. CDR3 sequence reads: CASSPLTSGRDTQYF. CDR3 DNA: TGTGCCAGCTCACCGTTGACTAGCGGGAGGGATACGCAGTATTTT.

The chain employs TRBV19 and TRBJ1-1, with 10 bases aligning to TRBD1. Trimming removed 8 bases from V and 0 bases from J; junction bases left unmatched: 12. Germline V gene sequence: CDR1 LNHDA, CDR2 SQIVND (reference sequence). CDR3 size: 17 residues. As DNA, the CDR3 is TGTGCCAGTCAATCCTCGCCGGGACAGGGGATGAACACTGAAGCTTTCTTT. The encoded protein is CASQSSPGQGMNTEAFF.

This rearrangement joins TRBV6-5 to TRBJ1-5, with D perhaps TRBD1 (5 bases). V was pared by 6 bases and J by 2 bases, with 14 bases between. The CDR3 covers 15 residues. CDR1 is MNHEY, CDR2 SVGAGI, per germline. CDR3 coding DNA: TGTGCCAGCAGATCGTCGGGGGTTGGCAATCAGCCCCAGCATTTT. Residues: CASRSSGVGNQPQHF.

The table lists this clone with a few counts. This chain connects TRBV29-1 to TRBJ2-3; 10 nucleotides agree with TRBD2. Germline CDR1 and CDR2: SQVTM and ANQGSEA. V was clipped by 7 bases and J by 0 bases; unmatched bases: 7. This CDR3 region has 15 residues. The CDR3 sequence is CSARTSGPSTDTQYF. DNA for the CDR3: TGCAGCGCCAGGACTAGCGGTCCTAGCACAGATACGCAGTATTTT.

This clone showed up just a few times. The gene calls are TRBV7-8 and TRBJ1-5; D possibly corresponds to TRBD1 (6 bases). Germline loops: CDR1 SGHVS, CDR2 FQNEAQ. V lost 0 bases and J lost 6, with 9 bases in between. The CDR3 is 14 amino acids. In nucleotides, the CDR3 is TGTGCCAGCAGCTTAGCCAGGGGCGGTCAGCCCCAGCATTTT. It encodes CASSLARGGQPQHF.

The rearrangement uses TRBV19 and TRBJ1-5; tentative D call: TRBD1 (6 bases). The length of the CDR3 is 15 residues. V was shortened by 6 bases and J by 1 base, with 13 bases between the two germline ends. Germline CDR1 and CDR2: LNHDA and SQIVND (reference sequence). The CDR3: CASRVTDRSNQPQHF. In DNA form, the CDR3 reads TGTGCCAGTAGAGTAACAGACAGGAGCAATCAGCCCCAGCATTTT.

CDR3 in DNA: TGTGCCAGCAGCTTGGCCGACAGGGGGCCGGGCAATCAGCCCCAGCATTTT. The encoded protein is CASSLADRGPGNQPQHF. The chain employs TRBV7-2 and TRBJ1-5, with 10 bases fitting TRBD1. The CDR3 runs 17 residues. Germline CDR1 is SGHTA and CDR2 is FQGNSA. With V trimmed by 3 bases and J by 2 bases, 7 bases remained unmatched.

The chain couples TRBV13 to TRBJ1-1, with 9 bases fitting TRBD1. The CDR3 is 16 amino acids. Germline V gene data show CDR1 as PRHDT and CDR2 as FYEKMQ (reference sequence). The ends lost 4 bases at V and 5 bases at J; junction bases unmatched: 11. The CDR3 sequence is CASSSTGGGGMTEAFF. The CDR3 DNA reads TGTGCCAGCAGCTCAACAGGGGGCGGTGGGATGACTGAAGCTTTCTTT.

This clone was counted a few times. The chain is built from TRBV5-1 and TRBJ1-4, with D perhaps matching TRBD1 (5 bases). Germline V lookup: CDR1 SGHRS, CDR2 YFSETQ. CDR3 length: 16 residues. Trimming took off 4 bases at V and 2 bases at J, with 15 bases between the two ends. CDR3 loop: CASSPPTGGTNEKLFF. In DNA, the CDR3 is TGCGCCAGCAGCCCGCCGACCGGGGGGACTAATGAAAAACTGTTTTTT.

CDR3: CSVPGLAGFYNEQFF. CDR3 nucleotides: TGCAGCGTTCCGGGACTAGCGGGGTTCTACAATGAGCAGTTCTTC. The chain is built from TRBV29-1 and TRBJ2-1; 13 bases are a match to TRBD2. V lost 5 bases, J lost 3 bases, and 4 bases stayed unmatched. The CDR3 sequence is 15 residues long. CDR1 is SQVTM, CDR2 ANQGSEA, per germline.

The V gene is TRBV29-1, the J gene TRBJ1-3, with D possibly being TRBD1 (5 bases). The germline V gene encodes CDR1 SQVTM and CDR2 ANQGSEA. This CDR3 is 15 amino acids long. V dropped 6 bases and J dropped 0 bases, with 15 bases sitting between them. The CDR3 loop reads CSVAPTGYSGNTIYF. Here the CDR3 DNA reads TGCAGCGTCGCACCTACAGGCTACTCTGGAAACACCATATATTTT.

The sample holds one count of this clone. The V call is TRBV6-5, the J call TRBJ1-2, with a possible D match to TRBD1 (6 bases). Germline lookup yields CDR1 MNHEY and CDR2 SVGAGI. The CDR3 length is 14 residues. The ends were cut back, 6 bases at V and 4 bases at J, with 15 bases in the middle. The CDR3 nucleotides are TGTGCCAGCAGCCCAACAACAGGGATCTATGGCTACACCTTC. Amino acids: CASSPTTGIYGYTF.

V and J are TRBV4-1 and TRBJ1-4, with a weak D call TRBD1 (5 bases). This CDR3 contains 14 residues. Germline loops: CDR1 MGHRA, CDR2 YSYEKL. V was shortened by 3 bases and J by 8 bases, with 13 bases between the two germline ends. In DNA, the CDR3 is TGCGCCAGCAGCCACGACTGGGGGGGGGAAAAACTGTTTTTT. Its translation is CASSHDWGGEKLFF.

This chain connects TRBV27 to TRBJ1-4; tentatively, D is TRBD1 (5 bases). This CDR3 has 12 residues. V was clipped by 6 bases and J by 5 bases, with 7 bases between them. Germline V gene data show CDR1 as MNHEY and CDR2 as SMNVEV (reference sequence). The CDR3 region is CASRGGNEKLFF. CDR3 nucleotide sequence: TGTGCCAGCAGGGGGGGAAATGAAAAACTGTTTTTT.

This chain uses TRBV5-1 with TRBJ1-3; perhaps TRBD1 as D (5 bases). Germline V gives CDR1 SGHRS, CDR2 YFSETQ. CDR3 size: 16 residues. Trimming took off 1 base at V and 4 bases at J, with 15 bases between the two ends. The CDR3 sequence is CASSLRGRADGNTIYF. In nucleotides, the CDR3 is TGCGCCAGCAGCTTGAGGGGCAGGGCTGACGGAAACACCATATATTTT.

The chain carries TRBV6-6 and TRBJ1-3, with 9 bases lining up with TRBD1. The CDR3 has 15 residues. Germline V gene lookup returns CDR1 MNHNY and CDR2 SVGAGI (reference sequence). Trimming took 7 bases from V and 0 from J; bases not matched to a gene: 4. The CDR3 loop reads CASTDRGNSGNTIYF. In DNA form, the CDR3 reads TGTGCCAGCACAGACAGGGGGAACTCTGGAAACACCATATATTTT.

V and J are TRBV19 and TRBJ1-3, with 9 bases lining up with TRBD1. Germline V gives CDR1 LNHDA, CDR2 SQIVND (reference sequence). The CDR3 is 16 amino acids. The junction had 8 bases not matched to a gene; V was cut back by 5 bases and J by 3 bases. This CDR3 reads CASSPQTGGFGNTIYF. The DNA of the CDR3 is TGTGCCAGTAGTCCTCAAACAGGGGGCTTTGGAAACACCATATATTTT. Supplemented by reference TRBV19 and TRBJ1-3, the full variable domain reads DGGITQSPKYLFRKEGQNVTLSCEQNLNHDAMYWYRQDPGQGLRLIYYSQIVNDFQKGDIAEGYSVSREKKESFPLTVTSAQKNPTAFYLCASSPQTGGFGNTIYFGEGSWLTVV.

The CDR3 sequence is CASSEGDRGHTEAFF. The CDR3 region has the DNA TGTGCCAGCAGTGAAGGTGACAGGGGGCACACTGAAGCTTTCTTT. The chain couples TRBV2 to TRBJ1-1; TRBD1 aligns across 10 bases. Per germline, CDR1 SNHLY and CDR2 FYNNEI. V was clipped by 1 base and J by 3 bases; unmatched bases: 2. CDR3 length: 15 amino acids.

This clone occurred once. The V gene is TRBV19, the J gene TRBJ1-3; tentative D call: TRBD1 (6 bases). V was clipped by 3 bases and J by 5 bases, with 11 bases between them. Per germline, CDR1 LNHDA and CDR2 SQIVND (reference sequence). The CDR3 has 14 amino acids. CDR3: CASSMVGQRNTIYF. For the CDR3, the DNA is TGTGCCAGTAGTATGGTGGGACAACGAAACACCATATATTTT.

In this sample, this clone turned up a few times. V is TRBV4-1 and J is TRBJ2-1, with 11 bases aligning to TRBD1. CDR3 length: 15 residues. V lost 3 bases and J lost 6; bases outside the gene matches: 4. Germline V CDR1 and CDR2: MGHRA, YSYEKL. CDR3 residues: CASSQGQGGPNEQFF. The CDR3 DNA reads TGCGCCAGCAGCCAGGGACAGGGGGGTCCCAATGAGCAGTTCTTC.